This T cell receptor beta chain was recovered during a study of control samples from healthy donors and cancer patients. The table came from immunoSEQ multiplex PCR; TCRdb's copy has only in-frame clones and leaves some out. The sample records tens of thousands of clones, 91% being singletons. Germline V CDR1 and CDR2: MNHEY, SVGEGT. Trimming took 2 bases from V and 3 from J; bases not matched to a gene: 5. CDR3 size: 15 residues. This chain connects TRBV6-2 or TRBV6-3 to TRBJ2-7; 9 positions agree with TRBD2. The clonotype originates from a young man in good health. The sequenced material came from blood. CDR3 loop: CASSYESGGLYEQYF. Written as DNA, the CDR3 is TGTGCCAGCAGTTACGAGAGCGGGGGGCTCTACGAGCAGTACTTC.